Following are 21 T cell receptor beta chains from one sample sequenced in a study of human T cells and chemical hapten exposure. TCRdb ran MiXCR on the RACE reads and lists one entry per CDR3 protein. Of approximately 71,000 distinct CDR3 sequences listed, roughly 11% were seen once; the top ten hold roughly 1.3%. Time point: patch test 3, about 24 weeks after DPC sensitization. Regarding treatment: therapeutic diphenylcyclopropenone sensitization with weekly scalp DPC. This specimen consisted of whole blood, obtained in connection with sensitization to the hapten diphenylcyclopropenone (DPC). The receptors here all came from a woman aged 50 to 60 with alopecia areata. Some clones in this sample may be carry-over from other donors' samples.

This clonotype was detected only a few times. The V call is TRBV5-1, the J call TRBJ2-7; D not certain. Germline V gene data show CDR1 as SGHRS and CDR2 as YFSETQ. The CDR3 is 11 amino acids. Trimming left V 4 bases short and J 9 bases short, with 11 bases between. The CDR3 is CASSGPVGQYF. The CDR3 bases are TGCGCCAGCAGCGGACCAGTTGGGCAGTACTTC.

This clonotype was detected many times. The chain recombines TRBV5-1 with TRBJ2-1; maybe TRBD1 (6 bases). Germline CDR1 is SGHRS and CDR2 is YFSETQ. This CDR3 has 16 amino acids. Trimming took 2 bases from V and 1 from J, leaving 13 bases between them. The CDR3 DNA reads TGCGCCAGCAGCTTCGACAGGCCCGATTCCTACAATGAGCAGTTCTTC. Protein product: CASSFDRPDSYNEQFF. Together with reference TRBV5-1 and TRBJ2-1, the CDR3 gives the full variable domain: KAGVTQTPRYLIKTRGQQVTLSCSPISGHRSVSWYQQTPGQGLQFLFEYFSETQRNKGNFPGRFSGRQFSNSRSEMNVSTLELGDSALYLCASSFDRPDSYNEQFFGPGTRLTVL.

This clonotype was detected many times. The chain employs TRBV20-1 and TRBJ2-5; D call uncertain. Trimming left V 6 bases short and J 0 bases short, with 17 bases between. Germline loops: CDR1 DFQATT, CDR2 SNEGSKA (reference sequence). CDR3 length equals 15 residues. In DNA form, the CDR3 reads TGCAGTGCCCCAACCTCCGGACGGCACCAAGAGACCCAGTACTTC. Its translation: CSAPTSGRHQETQYF.

This clonotype was detected ten times or more. The chain links TRBV20-1 to TRBJ1-2; a possible D gene is TRBD1 (6 bases). The V and J ends lost 4 bases and 3 bases respectively, with 21 bases between them. Germline CDR1 and CDR2: DFQATT and SNEGSKA (reference sequence). This CDR3 is 16 amino acids long. DNA for the CDR3: TGCAGTGCTACTAGACAGGAGACGCGAGTATACTATGGCTACACCTTC. This sequence encodes CSATRQETRVYYGYTF.

The chain is built from TRBV6-1 and TRBJ1-5; D possibly corresponds to TRBD1 (6 bases). The CDR3 sequence is 12 residues long. Trimming pared 6 bases from V and 9 bases from J, leaving 12 bases between. The germline V gene encodes CDR1 MNHNS and CDR2 SASEGT. This CDR3 is CASRQGDAPQHF. CDR3 in DNA: TGTGCCAGCAGACAGGGAGACGCGCCCCAGCATTTT.

This clonotype has a handful of counts. The chain joins TRBV12-3 or TRBV12-4 to TRBJ2-7; D remains unclear. Between the trimmed V and J ends, which lost 3 bases and 9 bases, there was a span of 12 bases. The CDR3 length is 12 residues. CDR3 region: CASSFDRFWQYF. CDR3 DNA sequence: TGTGCCAGCAGTTTCGACCGTTTTTGGCAGTACTTC.

This clonotype turned up a few times. The J gene is TRBJ2-3, the V gene TRBV6-1; perhaps TRBD1 as D (5 bases). Trimming removed 4 bases at V and 0 bases at J, with 11 bases between. Per the germline V gene, CDR1 is MNHNS and CDR2 is SASEGT. The CDR3 extends over 15 amino acids. The CDR3 DNA follows: TGTGCCAGCAGTGTCAGGGCTCTGAGCACAGATACGCAGTATTTT. Its translation: CASSVRALSTDTQYF.

The chain combines TRBV18 with TRBJ1-1; no reliable D call. Per germline, CDR1 KGHSH and CDR2 LQKENI. The CDR3 has 13 amino acids. V was shortened by 2 bases and J by 1 base, with 5 bases between the two germline ends. This CDR3 is CASSPGGNTEAFF. Written as DNA, the CDR3 is TGTGCCAGCTCACCAGGTGGGAACACTGAAGCTTTCTTT.

The chain joins TRBV5-1 to TRBJ2-3; D is perhaps TRBD2 (6 bases). Looked up from germline, CDR1 is SGHRS and CDR2 is YFSETQ. V was shortened by 4 bases and J by 0 bases, with 9 bases between the two germline ends. This CDR3 is built from 14 residues. The CDR3 reads CASSGGLSTDTQYF. In DNA, the CDR3 is TGCGCCAGCAGCGGGGGACTTAGCACAGATACGCAGTATTTT.

The rearrangement joins TRBV5-1 to TRBJ2-1; D ambiguous. V was pared by 0 bases and J by 6 bases, with 7 bases between. The CDR3 has 13 residues. Germline values: CDR1 SGHRS, CDR2 YFSETQ. The CDR3 region has the DNA TGCGCCAGCAGCTTGGGGTTAGCCAATGAGCAGTTCTTC. The encoded protein is CASSLGLANEQFF.

This clonotype was found many times. The chain links TRBV20-1 to TRBJ1-1; the D is unclear. Per germline, CDR1 DFQATT and CDR2 SNEGSKA (reference sequence). Trimming cost V 1 base and J 1 base, with 10 bases left between them. This CDR3 region has 14 residues. The CDR3 coding sequence is TGCAGTGCTAGAGTAGGAGGGCCGAACACTGAAGCTTTCTTT. It encodes CSARVGGPNTEAFF.

This clonotype showed up just a few times. This chain uses TRBV2 with TRBJ2-1, with 7 nucleotides matching TRBD1. Germline CDR1 SNHLY, CDR2 FYNNEI. The CDR3 is made up of 15 amino acids. With 6 bases clipped from V and 0 bases from J, the junction kept 5 bases outside the gene matches. CDR3 sequence (DNA): TGTGCCAGCAGGGACAGGCCGCGCTCCTACAATGAGCAGTTCTTC. It codes for CASRDRPRSYNEQFF.

The table lists this clonotype with many counts. The rearrangement links TRBV7-2 to TRBJ1-1; D call uncertain. The CDR3 has 16 residues. The germline V gene encodes CDR1 SGHTA and CDR2 FQGNSA. Trimming left V 1 base short and J 1 base short, with 13 bases between. CDR3 nucleotides: TGTGCCAGCAGCTTAGTAGTTGGTCGAGGGAACACTGAAGCTTTCTTT. This sequence encodes CASSLVVGRGNTEAFF. The full variable domain, with the rest looked up from reference TRBV7-2 and TRBJ1-1, is GAGVSQSPSNKVTEKGKDVELRCDPISGHTALYWYRQSLGQGLEFLIYFQGNSAPDKSGLPSDRFSAERTGGSVSTLTIQRTQQEDSAVYLCASSLVVGRGNTEAFFGQGTRLTVV.

The sample holds many counts of this clonotype. This rearrangement joins TRBV6-2 or TRBV6-3 to TRBJ2-2; D is unresolved. The CDR3 consists of 12 residues. Per the germline V gene, CDR1 is MNHEY and CDR2 is SVGEGT. V was trimmed by 3 bases and J by 10 bases, leaving 9 bases between them. The CDR3 is CASSYTSPELFF. CDR3 nucleotide sequence: TGTGCCAGCAGTTATACGTCTCCGGAGCTGTTTTTT.

This clonotype was seen at least ten times. This chain connects TRBV29-1 to TRBJ2-5; 8 nucleotides line up with TRBD2. The V gene's germline CDR1 is SQVTM and CDR2 ANQGSEA. V lost 4 bases to trimming and J lost 4 bases; unmatched junction nucleotides: 8. The CDR3 length is 14 residues. In DNA, the CDR3 is TGCAGCGTTGTTGGAGCGGGAGAGACAGAGACCCAGTACTTC. Residues: CSVVGAGETETQYF.

This rearrangement joins TRBV7-9 to TRBJ2-2; no clear D gene. Trimming left V 5 bases short and J 3 bases short, with 4 bases between. Germline CDR1 is SEHNR and CDR2 is FQNEAQ (reference sequence). The length of the CDR3 is 12 residues. CDR3 in amino acids: CASSPHTGELFF. CDR3 nucleotides: TGTGCCAGCAGCCCCCACACCGGGGAGCTGTTTTTT.

The table lists this clonotype with a few counts. The gene calls are TRBV20-1 and TRBJ1-5; D is unclear. V lost 1 base and J lost 2, with 12 bases in between. Germline assignment: CDR1 DFQATT and CDR2 SNEGSKA (reference sequence). CDR3 length equals 15 residues. The CDR3 spells CSARVGVMGNQPQHF. CDR3 in DNA: TGCAGTGCTAGAGTCGGGGTGATGGGCAATCAGCCCCAGCATTTT.

This chain connects TRBV14 to TRBJ1-3; D unclear. V was pared by 1 base and J by 3 bases, with 4 bases between. The CDR3 runs 13 residues. Looked up from germline, CDR1 is SGHDN and CDR2 is FVKESK. The CDR3 nucleotides are TGTGCCAGCAGCCAAGGTTATGGAAACACCATATATTTT. It translates to CASSQGYGNTIYF.

This clonotype has a handful of counts. The genes are TRBV28 and TRBJ1-1, with D perhaps TRBD1 (6 bases). V was pared by 8 bases and J by 5 bases, with 15 bases between. Germline V CDR1 and CDR2: MDHEN, SYDVKM. The CDR3 totals 13 residues. CDR3: CASSARGMTEAFF. The CDR3 region has the DNA TGTGCCAGCTCCGCCAGGGGTATGACTGAAGCTTTCTTT.

V gene TRBV20-1 combines with J gene TRBJ2-1; D uncertain. The CDR3 covers 12 residues. Trimming left V 0 bases short and J 8 bases short, with 8 bases between. Germline V gene lookup returns CDR1 DFQATT and CDR2 SNEGSKA (reference sequence). The CDR3 region has the DNA TGCAGTGCTAGAGAGGAGACGGATGAGCAGTTCTTC. Translated, it gives CSAREETDEQFF.

This clonotype came up a few times. This rearrangement joins TRBV18 to TRBJ2-3; tentatively, D is TRBD2 (5 bases). This CDR3 region has 19 residues. CDR1 KGHSH and CDR2 LQKENI come from the germline V gene. V lost 1 base to trimming and J lost 0 bases, with 20 bases between them. DNA for the CDR3: TGTGCCAGCTCACCACTGATTGGGCGGTCTGGAGGTAGCACAGATACGCAGTATTTT. The encoded protein is CASSPLIGRSGGSTDTQYF.